This TCR beta chain was identified in a study of regulatory T cells in long-lasting Graves disease. Regarding time point: newly diagnosed GD, antithyroid drugs for less than 3 months. RNA isolated from PBMCs was used to make the TCR library. This clonotype has at least ten counts. With 5 bases removed from V and 4 bases from J, the gap between germline ends came to 17 bases. The CDR3 contains 15 residues. Germline CDR1 and CDR2: SGHNT and YENEEA. Arm-PCR with iRepertoire HTBI primers amplified the CDR3 regions for these TCR beta libraries. TCRdb processed the multiplex PCR reads anew with MiXCR; each CDR3 protein has one entry. The sample yields roughly 520,000 distinct CDR3 sequences, around 11% seen once. The same specimen was also included in a second study, on T cells in Graves' hyperthyroidism and ophthalmopathy.

Sequences were derived from peripheral blood mononuclear cells (PBMCs), sampled at new diagnosis, from a patient treated with antithyroid drugs. This chain uses TRBV11-3 with TRBJ1-2, with D possibly TRBD1 on 5 matching bases. The TCR originated in a woman aged 25 to 45 with Graves disease. DNA for the CDR3: TGTGCCAGCAGCCCATCTCGGGGCGGGGCCTATGGCTACACCTTC. It specifies CASSPSRGGAYGYTF.